There are many counts of the clone carrying this TCR beta chain. Trimming left V 6 bases short and J 4 bases short, with 13 bases between. This CDR3 contains 13 residues. Germline loops: CDR1 PRHDT, CDR2 FYEKMQ (reference sequence). TCRdb reprocessed the 5' RACE reads via MiXCR and lists one record per CDR3 protein. The sample records tens of thousands of distinct CDR3 sequences, around 4.6% being singletons. These data originate in a study of T cells after yellow fever vaccination. This sequence joins TRBV13 and TRBJ2-7; D call uncertain. This receptor was obtained from a man aged 25-45 years who received the YFV17D yellow fever vaccine. This sample comprised CD8+ T cells sorted from PBMCs, obtained 10 days after the yellow fever booster vaccination. CDR3 sequence: CASSLTPRYEQYF. In DNA, the CDR3 is TGTGCCAGCAGTCTAACCCCCCGGTACGAGCAGTACTTC.